The 32 T cell receptor beta chains below were found in one sample sequenced in a study of blood T cell repertoires in COVID-19 (dated by TCRdb to 2020 to 2021). The library was prepared using the immunoSEQ multiplex PCR assay. TCRdb stores this immuneACCESS table with in-frame sequences only. Part of the clones is absent; in the studies checked, under half of the shortfall reflects unresolved V genes, and no reason is known for the rest. The sample yields 300,000 to 400,000 clones; almost 90% were counted once. The ten largest clones add up to 6% to 8% of the sample. Sequencing was performed on peripheral blood. Receptors originate from a woman aged 70-85 years with COVID-19, enrolled during active disease.

This sequence joins TRBV18 and TRBJ1-1; D unclear. The V end lost 3 bases, the J end lost 3 bases, and 11 bases lay between the germline ends. Germline CDR1 and CDR2: KGHSH and LQKENI. The CDR3 extends over 14 amino acids. In DNA, the CDR3 is TGTGCCAGCTCACCTGGCCGGGTGGACACTGAAGCTTTCTTT. Translating it yields CASSPGRVDTEAFF.

J is TRBJ2-7 and V is TRBV11-2; TRBD1 agrees at 7 bases. Germline CDR1 reads SGHAT; CDR2 reads FQNNGV. V was pared by 4 bases and J by 4 bases, with 7 bases of the junction left unmatched. The CDR3 is made up of 14 amino acids. The CDR3 nucleotides read TGTGCCAGCAGCTCAAACAGGGGAATGTACGAGCAGTACTTC. It codes for CASSSNRGMYEQYF.

This chain uses TRBV11-2 with TRBJ1-3; the D is unclear. The ends were cut back, 5 bases at V and 0 bases at J, with 11 bases in the middle. The CDR3 has 15 residues. Germline V gives CDR1 SGHAT, CDR2 FQNNGV. The CDR3 protein is CASSPSPSSGNTIYF. CDR3 DNA: TGTGCCAGCAGCCCCTCCCCGAGCTCTGGAAACACCATATATTTT.

The V and J genes are TRBV4-1 and TRBJ1-2; D not resolved. CDR3 length: 12 amino acids. Trimming stripped 1 base from V and 6 bases from J, with 6 bases between. Germline CDR1 is MGHRA and CDR2 is YSYEKL. CDR3 sequence (DNA): TGCGCCAGCAGCCAAGGAGTGAATGGCTACACCTTC. Residues: CASSQGVNGYTF.

The chain uses TRBV2 and TRBJ1-6; D remains unclear. V lost 6 bases, J lost 1 base, and 16 bases lay in between. CDR1 is SNHLY, CDR2 FYNNEI, per germline. CDR3 length: 17 amino acids. As DNA, the CDR3 is TGTGCCAGCAGCGCCGTCCCGACTTGGTCCTATAATTCACCCCTCCACTTT. Residues: CASSAVPTWSYNSPLHF.

This chain connects TRBV28 to TRBJ2-1; D gene unclear. The CDR3 sequence is 15 residues long. CDR1 MDHEN and CDR2 SYDVKM come from the germline V gene. V was trimmed by 0 bases and J by 0 bases, leaving 6 bases between them. CDR3 sequence (DNA): TGTGCCAGCAGTTTATGGGGCAGCTCCTACAATGAGCAGTTCTTC. Translation gives CASSLWGSSYNEQFF.

This clone was recorded only once. The rearrangement uses TRBV18 and TRBJ1-2; D ambiguous. The length of the CDR3 is 13 residues. Trimming cost V 2 bases and J 4 bases, with 8 bases left between them. CDR1 is KGHSH and CDR2 is LQKENI in the germline V gene. This CDR3 reads CASSPGSGYGYTF. CDR3 sequence (DNA): TGTGCCAGCTCACCAGGGTCAGGCTATGGCTACACCTTC.

The sample holds one count of this clone. The J gene is TRBJ1-3, the V gene TRBV5-1; D remains ambiguous. Looked up from germline, CDR1 is SGHRS and CDR2 is YFSETQ. With 1 base removed from V and 0 bases from J, the gap between germline ends came to 11 bases. The CDR3 totals 16 residues. The CDR3 protein is CASSLMEALSGNTIYF. The CDR3 DNA follows: TGCGCCAGCAGCTTGATGGAGGCCCTCTCTGGAAACACCATATATTTT.

This chain connects TRBV27 to TRBJ1-6; 7 bases align to TRBD1. The J segment lost 7 bases and the V segment lost 8 bases, leaving 8 bases of the junction unmatched. From germline, CDR1 is MNHEY and CDR2 SMNVEV (reference sequence). The CDR3 contains 14 residues. The CDR3 loop is CASGSDRNNSPLHF. For the CDR3, the DNA is TGTGCCAGCGGATCGGACAGGAACAATTCACCCCTCCACTTT.

The rearrangement links TRBV4-1 to TRBJ1-4, with 7 bases aligning to TRBD1. Germline CDR1 is MGHRA and CDR2 is YSYEKL. The CDR3 consists of 14 residues. With 5 bases clipped from V and 4 bases from J, the junction kept 4 bases outside the gene matches. The CDR3 bases are TGCGCCAGCAGCGCCGGGGACAGTAATGAAAAACTGTTTTTT. It encodes CASSAGDSNEKLFF.

V gene TRBV4-3 combines with J gene TRBJ1-2; D unresolved. In germline, CDR1 is LGHNA, CDR2 YSLEER. Trimming removed 4 bases from V and 0 bases from J, with 15 bases in between. This CDR3 comprises 16 residues. The chain's CDR3 is CASSLFTGFSNYGYTF. The DNA for the CDR3 is TGCGCCAGCAGCCTCTTTACGGGGTTTTCTAACTATGGCTACACCTTC.

This clone was seen a few times. V is TRBV20-1 and J is TRBJ2-1, with a possible D match to TRBD1 (5 bases). The CDR3 is made up of 13 amino acids. CDR1 and CDR2 from the germline V gene are DFQATT and SNEGSKA (reference sequence). The ends were cut back, 3 bases at V and 3 bases at J, with 9 bases in the middle. The CDR3 bases are TGCAGTGCTAGTGGGGCAGTCTACAATGAGCAGTTCTTC. Translation: CSASGAVYNEQFF.

The gene calls are TRBV7-2 and TRBJ1-3; a weak D match, TRBD1 (5 bases). The CDR3 length is 14 residues. V gave up 5 bases and J gave up 3 bases, with 11 bases separating them. Germline loops: CDR1 SGHTA, CDR2 FQGNSA. The CDR3 sequence: CASSRGGNGNTIYF. The CDR3 bases are TGTGCCAGCAGCCGCGGGGGAAATGGAAACACCATATATTTT. Drawing the rest from reference TRBV7-2 and TRBJ1-3, the complete variable domain is GAGVSQSPSNKVTEKGKDVELRCDPISGHTALYWYRQSLGQGLEFLIYFQGNSAPDKSGLPSDRFSAERTGGSVSTLTIQRTQQEDSAVYLCASSRGGNGNTIYFGEGSWLTVV.

The chain employs TRBV30 and TRBJ1-1; 7 nucleotides match TRBD1. Germline CDR1 reads GTSNPN; CDR2 reads SVGIG (reference sequence). The CDR3 sequence is 13 residues long. V was clipped by 6 bases and J by 1 base; unmatched bases: 5. The DNA for the CDR3 is TGTGCCTGTCCAGGGGGTAGGAACACTGAAGCTTTCTTT. Amino acid sequence: CACPGGRNTEAFF.

V gene TRBV13 combines with J gene TRBJ2-3; possibly TRBD2 for D (5 bases). Germline-derived CDR1 and CDR2 are PRHDT and FYEKMQ (reference sequence). The CDR3 is 13 amino acids. V was cut by 0 bases and J by 4 bases, with 5 bases left in between. CDR3 region: CASSLGLADTQYF. CDR3 nucleotide sequence: TGTGCCAGCAGCTTAGGACTAGCAGATACGCAGTATTTT. Variable domain in full (rest from reference TRBV13 and TRBJ2-3): AAGVIQSPRHLIKEKRETATLKCYPIPRHDTVYWYQQGPGQDPQFLISFYEKMQSDKGSIPDRFSAQQFSDYHSELNMSSLELGDSALYFCASSLGLADTQYFGPGTRLTVL.

The V gene is TRBV5-1, the J gene TRBJ2-2; tentative D call: TRBD1 (6 bases). Trimming removed 0 bases at V and 3 bases at J, with 6 bases between. This CDR3 contains 14 residues. Germline V CDR1 and CDR2: SGHRS, YFSETQ. CDR3 coding DNA: TGCGCCAGCAGCTTGGGGACAGACACCGGGGAGCTGTTTTTT. Translated: CASSLGTDTGELFF.

The genes are TRBV24-1 and TRBJ1-2, with TRBD1 matching 7 bases. The V segment lost 9 bases and the J segment 4 bases; nucleotides outside the gene matches: 10. Germline V gene data show CDR1 as KGHDR and CDR2 as SFDVKD. CDR3 size: 14 residues. The CDR3 loop reads CATSTGTEVYGYTF. The CDR3 coding sequence is TGTGCCACCTCCACCGGGACAGAAGTCTATGGCTACACCTTC.

The chain combines TRBV7-2 with TRBJ2-5; weak D call: TRBD2 (5 bases). In germline, CDR1 is SGHTA, CDR2 FQGNSA. V was trimmed by 5 bases and J by 0 bases, leaving 10 bases between them. The CDR3 has 14 amino acids. The CDR3 sequence: CASSLGIHQETQYF. DNA for the CDR3: TGTGCCAGCAGCCTCGGGATCCACCAAGAGACCCAGTACTTC. Variable domain in full (rest from reference TRBV7-2 and TRBJ2-5): GAGVSQSPSNKVTEKGKDVELRCDPISGHTALYWYRQSLGQGLEFLIYFQGNSAPDKSGLPSDRFSAERTGGSVSTLTIQRTQQEDSAVYLCASSLGIHQETQYFGPGTRLLVL.

The chain employs TRBV30 and TRBJ1-2; D possibly corresponds to TRBD1 (5 bases). The CDR3 is made up of 14 amino acids. Per germline, CDR1 GTSNPN and CDR2 SVGIG (reference sequence). V was pared by 5 bases and J by 4 bases, with 17 bases between. In nucleotides, the CDR3 is TGTGCCTGGGCGGGTCTTACAGGCGCCTATGGCTACACCTTC. Amino acids: CAWAGLTGAYGYTF.

V usage is TRBV11-2 and J usage is TRBJ2-5; a weak D match, TRBD1 (6 bases). Germline lookup yields CDR1 SGHAT and CDR2 FQNNGV. V was pared by 5 bases and J by 0 bases, with 16 bases between. CDR3 length: 16 amino acids. The CDR3 DNA sequence: TGTGCCAGCAGCCTCGGACAGCGGACCAACCAAGAGACCCAGTACTTC. Encoded protein: CASSLGQRTNQETQYF.

DNA for the CDR3: TGTGCCAGCAGCTCCTTAGACAGGAGCGAAGCTTTCTTT. Protein sequence: CASSSLDRSEAFF. The gene calls are TRBV7-9 and TRBJ1-1; D possibly corresponds to TRBD1 (6 bases). V was cut by 4 bases and J by 8 bases, with 14 bases left in between. The length of the CDR3 is 13 residues. The V gene's germline CDR1 is SEHNR and CDR2 FQNEAQ (reference sequence).

V and J are TRBV2 and TRBJ1-2; possible D gene TRBD1, 5 bases. Germline V lookup: CDR1 SNHLY, CDR2 FYNNEI. This CDR3 is 13 amino acids long. Trimming shortened V by 4 bases and J by 0 bases, and 6 bases separated the two germline ends. CDR3 sequence (DNA): TGTGCCAGCAGTGCGGACACTAACTATGGCTACACCTTC. Translation gives CASSADTNYGYTF.

The CDR3 sequence is CSVNSNYGYTF. CDR3 in DNA: TGCAGCGTTAACTCTAACTATGGCTACACCTTC. This sequence joins TRBV29-1 and TRBJ1-2; D is unresolved. Trimming removed 5 bases from V and 0 bases from J, with 4 bases in between. Germline CDR1 is SQVTM and CDR2 is ANQGSEA. CDR3 size: 11 residues. Supplemented by reference TRBV29-1 and TRBJ1-2, the full variable domain reads SAVISQKPSRDICQRGTSLTIQCQVDSQVTMMFWYRQQPGQSLTLIATANQGSEATYESGFVIDKFPISRPNLTFSTLTVSNMSPEDSSIYLCSVNSNYGYTFGSGTRLTVV.

The CDR3 here is CASRFSGGDTDTQYF. In DNA, the CDR3 is TGTGCCAGCAGATTTTCGGGGGGGGACACAGATACGCAGTATTTT. The chain employs TRBV7-2 and TRBJ2-3; 8 bases match TRBD2. With V trimmed by 6 bases and J by 2 bases, 7 bases remained unmatched. The CDR3 has 15 residues. In germline, CDR1 is SGHTA, CDR2 FQGNSA.

The CDR3 DNA is TGCGCCAGCAGTGAGTCTCAGGGAGGATATAATTCACCCCTCCACTTT. This sequence encodes CASSESQGGYNSPLHF. The rearrangement joins TRBV10-1 to TRBJ1-6; possible D gene TRBD1, 5 bases. The CDR3 runs to 16 residues. Germline loops: CDR1 WNHNN, CDR2 SYGVQD (reference sequence). V was pared by 0 bases and J by 4 bases, with 10 bases between.

This CDR3 is CASSITGDTEAFF. CDR3 nucleotides: TGTGCCAGTAGTATTACGGGTGACACTGAAGCTTTCTTT. The chain combines TRBV19 with TRBJ1-1; D call uncertain. CDR1 is LNHDA and CDR2 is SQIVND in the germline V gene (reference sequence). V shed 3 bases and J shed 3 bases, with 8 bases lying between them. This CDR3 is 13 amino acids long.

V and J are TRBV10-3 and TRBJ1-6; TRBD1 matches at 9 bases. The germline V gene encodes CDR1 ENHRY and CDR2 SYGVKD. This CDR3 has 14 amino acids. The trim removed 6 bases at V and 5 bases at J, leaving 2 bases unmatched. The CDR3 nucleotides read TGTGCCATCAGGGGACAGGGTAATAATTCACCCCTCCACTTT. It encodes CAIRGQGNNSPLHF.

The rearrangement links TRBV6-5 to TRBJ1-3; D perhaps matches TRBD1 (5 bases). With 6 bases removed from V and 2 bases from J, the gap between germline ends came to 8 bases. There are 13 residues in the CDR3. Germline values: CDR1 MNHEY, CDR2 SVGAGI. CDR3 residues: CASRHRTGNTIYF. The CDR3 DNA follows: TGTGCCAGCAGGCACAGGACTGGAAACACCATATATTTT.

This rearrangement joins TRBV5-4 to TRBJ2-7; no reliable D call. Germline V lookup: CDR1 SGHNT, CDR2 YYREEE (reference sequence). Trimming pared 0 bases from V and 0 bases from J, leaving 7 bases between. The CDR3 runs to 14 residues. The CDR3: CASSLDRVSYEQYF. For the CDR3, the DNA is TGTGCCAGCAGCTTGGACCGAGTCTCCTACGAGCAGTACTTC.

The rearrangement uses TRBV3-1 (or the pseudogene TRBV3-2) and TRBJ2-3; TRBD2 is a possible D gene (7 bases). CDR1 and CDR2 (germline): LGHDT, YNNKEL (reference sequence). V was cut by 3 bases and J by 4 bases, with 11 bases left in between. The CDR3 totals 14 residues. The CDR3 here is CASSHTGGPDTQYF. Here the CDR3 DNA reads TGTGCCAGCAGCCACACGGGGGGCCCAGATACGCAGTATTTT.

The CDR3, as DNA: TGCGCCAGCAGCCAAGACCAAAGGGACAGGGGGAGCAATGAGCAGTTCTTC. Translating it yields CASSQDQRDRGSNEQFF. The rearrangement links TRBV4-3 to TRBJ2-1, with 11 positions matching TRBD1. The CDR3 contains 17 residues. Losses at the gene ends were 0 bases for V and 6 bases for J; bases not matched to a gene: 7. Germline V gene data show CDR1 as LGHNA and CDR2 as YSLEER.

The chain recombines TRBV30 with TRBJ2-7; TRBD1 might be the D (5 bases). The CDR3 is 13 amino acids. V lost 3 bases and J lost 5, with 14 bases in between. The germline V gene encodes CDR1 GTSNPN and CDR2 SVGIG (reference sequence). CDR3 amino acids: CAWRFTGSDEQYF. DNA of the CDR3: TGTGCCTGGAGATTTACAGGTTCCGACGAGCAGTACTTC.